This is a list of T cell receptor beta chains from one sample in a study of cytomegalovirus exposure and HLA in healthy donors. TCRdb's copy holds only in-frame clones and misses some; the assay was immunoSEQ multiplex PCR. The sample yields some 140,000 clones, 70% to 85% seen once. Sequencing was carried out using PBMCs. These receptor sequences come from a young man in good health and CMV-seronegative. The CDR3 runs from the conserved cysteine through the conserved F or W. D genes are given only for firm matches. Size tells how often a clone was seen (once, few, many) or the class of an expanded clone, and some rows leave it out.

d_gene | abundance | j_gene | v_gene | CDR3aa | CDR3nt
. | . | TRBJ2-1 | TRBV5-8 | CASSSHLTAFSYNEQFF | TGTGCCAGCAGCTCACACCTGACAGCCTTCTCCTACAATGAGCAGTTCTTC
. | . | TRBJ1-4 | TRBV20-1 | CSATRKEKLFF | TGCAGTGCTACCAGAAAGGAAAAACTGTTTTTT
TRBD1 | . | TRBJ1-2 | TRBV6-1 | CASRRTGGDGYPF | TGTGCCAGCCGAAGGACAGGGGGGGATGGCTACCCCTTC
. | . | TRBJ1-1 | TRBV2 | CASSVFGSGIAEAFF | TGTGCCAGCAGTGTTTTCGGTTCCGGTATCGCTGAAGCTTTCTTT
. | . | TRBJ1-2 | TRBV27 | CASRGPGLINYGYTF | TGTGCCAGCAGGGGGCCGGGACTGATTAACTATGGCTACACCTTC
. | once | TRBJ2-2 | TRBV7-9 | CASSPSARQGAGELFF | TGTGCCAGCAGCCCGTCAGCGAGGCAGGGCGCCGGGGAGCTGTTTTTT
TRBD1 | . | TRBJ2-1 | TRBV5-1 | CASSLEGQGGGNEQFF | TGCGCCAGCAGCTTGGAGGGACAGGGGGGTGGCAATGAGCAGTTCTTC
. | . | TRBJ1-2 | TRBV10-3 | CAISKGGVSVEGYTF | TGTGCCATCAGCAAGGGAGGCGTTTCAGTCGAGGGCTACACCTTC
. | once | TRBJ2-1 | TRBV5-4 | CASSLMGANEQFF | TGTGCCAGCAGCTTGATGGGGGCGAATGAGCAGTTCTTC
TRBD1 | . | TRBJ2-5 | TRBV10-3 | CAISGDRGRGTQYF | TGTGCCATCAGTGGGGACAGGGGGCGCGGGACCCAGTACTTC
. | . | TRBJ2-2 | TRBV5-1 | CATDKSPGTGTGELFF | TGCGCCACCGATAAGAGTCCCGGGACTGGCACCGGGGAGCTGTTTTTT
. | . | TRBJ2-1 | TRBV7-2 | CASSPGRIAVGNEQFF | TGTGCCAGCAGCCCCGGACGGATAGCGGTCGGGAATGAGCAGTTCTTC
. | . | TRBJ1-4 | TRBV5-6 | CASSPRTASRPTNEKLFF | TGTGCCAGCAGCCCTCGGACAGCGAGCCGACCAACTAATGAAAAACTGTTTTTT
. | many | TRBJ1-6 | TRBV4-3 | CASRSVNSPLHF | TGCGCCAGCAGGAGTGTAAATTCACCCCTCCACTTT
TRBD2 | . | TRBJ2-5 | TRBV7-9 | CATSTSGLQETQYF | TGTGCCACTTCGACTAGCGGCCTTCAAGAGACCCAGTACTTC
. | . | TRBJ1-2 | TRBV28 | CASSQTWNYGYTF | TGTGCCAGCAGCCAGACATGGAACTATGGCTACACCTTC
TRBD2 | . | TRBJ2-7 | TRBV19 | CASSSLPGLAGATYEQYF | TGTGCCAGTAGTTCGCTTCCGGGACTAGCGGGGGCTACCTACGAGCAGTACTTC
. | few | TRBJ2-4 | TRBV18 | CASSPTGAKNIQYF | TGTGCCAGCTCACCGACGGGAGCCAAAAACATTCAGTACTTC
. | . | TRBJ1-5 | TRBV6-6 | CASSPPGSEMTQHF | TGTGCCAGCAGTCCCCCGGGATCCGAAATGACCCAGCATTTT
TRBD1 | . | TRBJ2-1 | TRBV5-4 | CASSFPTGGFRNEQFF | TGTGCCAGCAGCTTCCCGACAGGGGGCTTTAGAAATGAGCAGTTCTTC
. | . | TRBJ1-1 | TRBV19 | CASSMGSGTEAFF | TGTGCCAGTAGTATGGGAAGCGGCACTGAAGCTTTCTTT
TRBD1 | . | TRBJ2-7 | TRBV7-9 | CASSSLQGTVYEQYF | TGTGCCAGCAGCTCCCTCCAGGGGACAGTGTACGAGCAGTACTTC
TRBD2 | . | TRBJ2-7 | TRBV7-9 | CASSLAPRPGGINEQYF | TGTGCCAGCAGCCTGGCCCCCCGCCCGGGGGGGATCAACGAGCAGTACTTC
TRBD1 | few | TRBJ2-7 | TRBV6-5 | CASRRDRAYEQYF | TGTGCCAGCAGGCGGGACAGGGCCTACGAGCAGTACTTC
. | few | TRBJ1-1 | TRBV7-9 | CASSHRDTPSRAFF | TGTGCCAGCAGCCATCGGGACACCCCGTCTCGAGCTTTCTTT
TRBD1 | . | TRBJ1-2 | TRBV5-6 | CASNYRGSGYTF | TGTGCCAGCAACTACAGGGGGTCCGGCTACACCTTC
TRBD1 | . | TRBJ1-2 | TRBV13 | CASSFSGQGYYGYTF | TGTGCCAGCAGCTTTTCGGGACAGGGGTACTATGGCTACACCTTC
. | once | TRBJ1-2 | TRBV11-2 | CASSLSQGSGYTF | TGTGCCAGCAGCTTGAGCCAGGGTTCTGGCTACACCTTC
TRBD2 | . | TRBJ2-1 | TRBV19 | CASSRLAGGWDEQFF | TGTGCCAGTAGTAGACTAGCGGGGGGGTGGGATGAGCAGTTCTTC
TRBD2 | . | TRBJ2-7 | TRBV28 | CASSSRGLAGGPYEQYF | TGTGCCAGCAGTTCCCGGGGACTAGCGGGGGGTCCATACGAGCAGTACTTC
. | . | TRBJ2-1 | TRBV5-4 | CASSMSADNEQFF | TGTGCCAGCAGCATGTCAGCGGACAATGAGCAGTTCTTC
. | . | TRBJ2-7 | TRBV4-1 | CASSGETDYEQYF | TGCGCCAGCAGCGGCGAGACAGACTACGAGCAGTACTTC
TRBD1 | . | TRBJ2-2 | TRBV19 | CASNPGGNTGELFF | TGTGCCAGTAACCCAGGGGGTAACACCGGGGAGCTGTTTTTT
TRBD1 | . | TRBJ2-7 | TRBV7-8 | CASSLVTGQVTEQYF | TGTGCCAGCAGCTTAGTTACGGGACAGGTCACCGAGCAGTACTTC
TRBD1 | . | TRBJ2-5 | TRBV5-1 | CASSSGQGPQETQYF | TGCGCCAGCAGCTCCGGACAGGGGCCCCAAGAGACCCAGTACTTC
TRBD2 | . | TRBJ2-2 | TRBV5-1 | CASSLAGGPNTGELFF | TGCGCCAGCAGCCTCGCGGGGGGGCCGAACACCGGGGAGCTGTTTTTT
. | . | TRBJ1-5 | TRBV28 | CASSSGGNQPQHF | TGTGCCAGCAGCTCTGGGGGGAATCAGCCCCAGCATTTT
TRBD1 | few | TRBJ1-1 | TRBV2 | CASSGRTGANTEAFF | TGTGCCAGCAGTGGACGGACAGGGGCGAACACTGAAGCTTTCTTT
. | . | TRBJ2-3 | TRBV7-2 | CASSLGHGTDTQYF | TGTGCCAGCAGCTTGGGGCATGGCACAGATACGCAGTATTTT
TRBD1 | few | TRBJ1-5 | TRBV7-8 | CASSLTGGFGQPQHF | TGTGCCAGCAGCCTTACAGGGGGTTTCGGTCAGCCCCAGCATTTT
. | few | TRBJ1-5 | TRBV28 | CASSPPMGVASNQPQHF | TGTGCCAGCAGTCCCCCTATGGGCGTTGCCAGCAATCAGCCCCAGCATTTT
. | . | TRBJ1-5 | TRBV30 | CAWSSGNRNQPQHF | TGTGCCTGGAGTTCGGGGAATCGGAATCAGCCCCAGCATTTT
TRBD1 | . | TRBJ1-2 | TRBV6-6 | CASSPGTGFYGYTF | TGTGCCAGCAGTCCCGGGACAGGCTTCTATGGCTACACCTTC
TRBD1 | . | TRBJ1-5 | TRBV19 | CASRSQTGDRQPQHF | TGTGCCAGTCGCTCCCAAACAGGGGATCGGCAGCCCCAGCATTTT
TRBD1 | . | TRBJ2-3 | TRBV29-1 | CSVAPGQGTDTQYF | TGCAGCGTTGCACCGGGACAGGGGACAGATACGCAGTATTTT
. | . | TRBJ2-3 | TRBV19 | CASSLVGRFTDTQYF | TGTGCCAGTAGTCTCGTGGGCCGATTCACAGATACGCAGTATTTT
TRBD1 | . | TRBJ1-5 | TRBV19 | CASSLDRGQPQHF | TGTGCCAGTAGTTTGGACAGGGGACAGCCCCAGCATTTT
. | . | TRBJ2-7 | TRBV19 | CASTAGGPSYEQYF | TGTGCCAGTACCGCAGGCGGGCCCTCCTACGAGCAGTACTTC
TRBD2 | few | TRBJ2-1 | TRBV6-1 | CASSDLAGMGNEQFF | TGTGCCAGCAGTGACCTAGCGGGCATGGGGAATGAGCAGTTCTTC
TRBD1 | . | TRBJ2-5 | TRBV7-2 | CASSLGTGGETQYF | TGTGCCAGCAGCTTAGGGACAGGGGGAGAGACCCAGTACTTC
TRBD2 | few | TRBJ2-7 | TRBV7-2 | CASSLAGGSYEQYF | TGTGCCAGCAGCCTAGCGGGGGGGTCCTACGAGCAGTACTTC
. | few | TRBJ2-7 | TRBV2 | CARAEGTGEQYF | TGTGCCAGGGCGGAGGGGACGGGCGAGCAGTACTTC
. | . | TRBJ2-2 | TRBV29-1 | CSVANDRLNTGELFF | TGCAGCGTTGCAAATGACAGGCTGAACACCGGGGAGCTGTTTTTT
. | few | TRBJ2-7 | TRBV5-1 | CASSSGQKPNF | TGCGCCAGCAGCAGTGGACAGAAGCCCAACTTC
. | . | TRBJ1-5 | TRBV5-1 | CASSADSPNQPQHF | TGCGCCAGCAGCGCCGACAGCCCCAATCAGCCCCAGCATTTT
. | . | TRBJ2-7 | TRBV27 | CASSRELPSYEQYF | TGTGCCAGCAGCAGAGAACTACCTTCCTACGAGCAGTACTTC
. | few | TRBJ1-1 | TRBV5-6 | CASSLTGSLRNTEAFF | TGTGCCAGCAGCTTAACAGGGTCCCTGAGGAACACTGAAGCTTTCTTT